These 9 T cell receptor beta chains came from one sample sequenced in a study of blood T cell repertoires in COVID-19. Profiled with immunoSEQ multiplex PCR; TCRdb holds only in-frame clones, not every one. The sample shows around 53,000 clones, about three quarters of them seen only once. The sequencing input was peripheral blood. Receptor source: a man between 65 and 85 years old with active or convalescent COVID-19.

A single count supports this clone. This rearrangement joins TRBV18 to TRBJ2-3; D uncertain. V gave up 6 bases and J gave up 0 bases, with 7 bases separating them. The CDR3 loop spans 13 amino acids. CDR1 and CDR2 (germline): KGHSH, LQKENI. Written as DNA, the CDR3 is TGTGCCAGCTCCCCCTTTAGCACAGATACGCAGTATTTT. Translated, it gives CASSPFSTDTQYF.

V is TRBV7-3 and J is TRBJ2-1; perhaps TRBD1 as D (7 bases). The ends were cut back, 1 base at V and 8 bases at J, with 18 bases in the middle. This CDR3 comprises 16 residues. Germline loops: CDR1 SGHTA, CDR2 FQGTGA. CDR3 coding DNA: TGTGCCAGCAGCTTAAGGACTATAAAGGGGGCCGATGAGCAGTTCTTC. Translating it yields CASSLRTIKGADEQFF.

V gene TRBV4-3 combines with J gene TRBJ1-2; D is undetermined. Looked up from germline, CDR1 is LGHNA and CDR2 is YSLEER. The CDR3 has 15 residues. V shed 1 base and J shed 2 bases, with 11 bases lying between them. The CDR3 loop reads CASSQGIEGNYGYTF. For the CDR3, the DNA is TGCGCCAGCAGCCAAGGGATTGAGGGAAACTATGGCTACACCTTC.

The chain couples TRBV9 to TRBJ2-5; TRBD2 matches at 8 bases. This CDR3 spans 17 amino acids. V shed 3 bases, J shed 5 bases, and the junction held 15 bases outside the gene matches. Germline CDR1 is SGDLS and CDR2 is YYNGEE. The CDR3 DNA follows: TGTGCCAGCAGCGGCCGGTCCGGGAGCGGGGGCGGTGAGACCCAGTACTTC. Translating gives CASSGRSGSGGGETQYF. Full variable domain (rest looked up from reference TRBV9 and TRBJ2-5): DSGVTQTPKHLITATGQRVTLRCSPRSGDLSVYWYQQSLDQGLQFLIQYYNGEERAKGNILERFSAQQFPDLHSELNLSSLELGDSALYFCASSGRSGSGGGETQYFGPGTRLLVL.

The J gene is TRBJ1-1, the V gene TRBV10-2; TRBD1 matches at 7 bases. The V gene's germline CDR1 is WSHSY and CDR2 SAAADI. Trimming took 3 bases from V and 5 from J; bases not matched to a gene: 3. There are 13 residues in the CDR3. The CDR3 region is CASSDRGRTEAFF. CDR3 coding DNA: TGCGCCAGCAGTGACAGGGGGAGGACTGAAGCTTTCTTT.

The chain has TRBV15 and TRBJ2-1, with D possibly TRBD2 on 6 matching bases. V was trimmed by 7 bases and J by 4 bases, leaving 8 bases between them. The CDR3 covers 12 residues. Germline lookup yields CDR1 LNHNV and CDR2 YYDKDF (reference sequence). CDR3 DNA sequence: TGTGCCACCACCGGGGGTTACAATGAGCAGTTCTTC. Its translation: CATTGGYNEQFF.

J is TRBJ1-5 and V is TRBV6-5, with 7 bases identical to TRBD1. With V trimmed by 6 bases and J by 2 bases, 7 bases remained unmatched. Germline V gives CDR1 MNHEY, CDR2 SVGAGI. CDR3 length: 15 residues. The DNA for the CDR3 is TGTGCCAGCAGCCCGACAGGGCCGGGCAATCAGCCCCAGCATTTT. Translation gives CASSPTGPGNQPQHF.

The genes are TRBV2 and TRBJ2-3; TRBD2 aligns across 12 bases. CDR1 SNHLY and CDR2 FYNNEI come from the germline V gene. J gave up 4 bases and V 6 bases, and 8 bases lay outside the gene matches. This CDR3 contains 16 residues. The CDR3: CASSRALAGGADTQYF. CDR3 bases: TGTGCCAGCAGCCGCGCACTAGCGGGGGGCGCAGATACGCAGTATTTT.

The chain carries TRBV19 and TRBJ2-3; tentatively, D is TRBD2 (6 bases). Trimming cost V 5 bases and J 2 bases, with 11 bases left between them. The CDR3 has 14 residues. CDR1 and CDR2 (germline): LNHDA, SQIVND (reference sequence). The CDR3 protein is CASSWRGPTDTQYF. The DNA of the CDR3 is TGTGCCAGTAGTTGGCGGGGACCCACAGATACGCAGTATTTT. Full variable domain (missing parts from reference TRBV19 and TRBJ2-3): DGGITQSPKYLFRKEGQNVTLSCEQNLNHDAMYWYRQDPGQGLRLIYYSQIVNDFQKGDIAEGYSVSREKKESFPLTVTSAQKNPTAFYLCASSWRGPTDTQYFGPGTRLTVL.